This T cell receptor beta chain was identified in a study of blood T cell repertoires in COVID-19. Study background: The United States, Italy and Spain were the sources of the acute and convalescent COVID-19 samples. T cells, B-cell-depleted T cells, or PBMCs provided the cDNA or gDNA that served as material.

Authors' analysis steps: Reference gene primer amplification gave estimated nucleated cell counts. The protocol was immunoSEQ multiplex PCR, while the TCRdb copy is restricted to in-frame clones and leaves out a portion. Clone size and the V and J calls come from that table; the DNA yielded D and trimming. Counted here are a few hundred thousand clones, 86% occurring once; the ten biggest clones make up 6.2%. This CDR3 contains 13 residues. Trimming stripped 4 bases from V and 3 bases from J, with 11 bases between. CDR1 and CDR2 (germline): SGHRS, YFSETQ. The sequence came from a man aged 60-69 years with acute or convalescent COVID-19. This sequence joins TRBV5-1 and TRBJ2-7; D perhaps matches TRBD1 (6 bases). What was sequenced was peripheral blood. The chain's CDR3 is CASSPDRFYEQYF. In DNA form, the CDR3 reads TGCGCCAGCAGCCCGGACAGATTCTACGAGCAGTACTTC.